The entry that follows covers one T cell receptor (beta chain) sequence. There is no known antigen for this receptor. The input lacks base qualities; no much larger clone sits a single base away. This record comes from a study of T cell changes during pregnancy in multiple sclerosis (dated by TCRdb to between 2018 and 2020). The study in broad terms: The study looked at changes in the T cell repertoire across pregnancy in women with multiple sclerosis.

Library prep was done by the immunoSEQ multiplex PCR assay. TCRdb mirrors the immuneACCESS table, restricted to in-frame sequences. Some clones are absent from its copies; in checked studies, under half trace to an unresolved V gene, and the reason for the others is unknown. This sample has tens of thousands of clones in its table, and 80% to 95% of those were observed once. The ten top clones hold 0.99% of the sample. The CDR3 goes from the cysteine to the phenylalanine over 15 residues. Solely the CDR3 DNA is kept, with 45 bases framed from the first base. The junction carries 18 bases between V and J, which are trimmed by 3 bases and 7 bases respectively. Taken from the germline V gene, the CDR1 and CDR2 loops are WSHSY and SAAADI.

The sequence derives from a female donor with multiple sclerosis, enrolled in a pregnancy study. The source was peripheral blood, collected after pregnancy. The chain is made from TRBV10-2 and TRBJ1-1; there is no confident call for the D gene. Read as DNA, the sequence is TGCGCCAGCAGTGATACTAGGGTAGGGATGATTGAAGCTTTCTTT. Its product reads: CASSDTRVGMIEAFF.